This TCR beta chain derives from a study of shared clonotypes between healthy human individuals. The donors, healthy adults who were HIV-negative, had experienced no recent acute infections or vaccinations. The protocol was immunoSEQ multiplex PCR, while the TCRdb copy is restricted to in-frame clones and leaves out a portion. The sample lists about 2.3 million clones; around 90% were seen once. This receptor was obtained from a man aged 18 to 29 in good health. Some clones in this sample may be carry-over from other donors' samples. Sequencing was performed on naive CD4+ T cells from PBMCs. Subset given: CD45RA+ positively selected.

CDR3 sequence reads: CASSFVTGRADTQYF. CDR3 nucleotides: TGTGCCAGCAGCTTCGTGACGGGGCGTGCAGATACGCAGTATTTT. The chain has TRBV7-9 and TRBJ2-3; TRBD1 or TRBD2 may be the D gene (5 bases each). This CDR3 region has 15 residues. Per germline, CDR1 SEHNR and CDR2 FQNEAQ (reference sequence). Deletions cut 3 bases from V and 4 bases from J, with 14 bases between.